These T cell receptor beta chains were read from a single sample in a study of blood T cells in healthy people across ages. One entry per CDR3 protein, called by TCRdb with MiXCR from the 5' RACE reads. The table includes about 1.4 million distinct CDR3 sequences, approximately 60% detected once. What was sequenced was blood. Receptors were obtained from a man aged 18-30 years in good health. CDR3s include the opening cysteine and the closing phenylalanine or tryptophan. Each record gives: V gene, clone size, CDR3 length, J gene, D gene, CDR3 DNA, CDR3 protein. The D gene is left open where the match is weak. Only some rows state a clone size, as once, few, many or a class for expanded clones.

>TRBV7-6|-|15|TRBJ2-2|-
TGTGCCGGCAGCTTAGGGGGACATTTCACCGGGGAGCTGTTTTTT
CAGSLGGHFTGELFF
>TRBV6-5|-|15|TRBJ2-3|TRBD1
TGTGCCAGCCACCTGGGACAGGGGGCAACAGATACGCAGTATTTT
CASHLGQGATDTQYF
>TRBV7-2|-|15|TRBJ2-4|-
TGTGCCAGCAGCTATAACAGTGCGACAGAAAACATTCAGTACTTC
CASSYNSATENIQYF
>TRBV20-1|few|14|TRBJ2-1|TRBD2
TGCAGTGCTAGCCCTAGCGGGGGGGCAGATGAGCAGTTCTTC
CSASPSGGADEQFF
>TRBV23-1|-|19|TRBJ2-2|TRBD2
TGCGCCAGCAGTCAATCGAGTGGGACTAGCGGGAGTAAAACCGGGGAGCTGTTTTTT
CASSQSSGTSGSKTGELFF
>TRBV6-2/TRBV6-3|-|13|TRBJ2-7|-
TGTGCCAGCAGTCCTCCGGGAGAAAATGAGCAGTACTTC
CASSPPGENEQYF
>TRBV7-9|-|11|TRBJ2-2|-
TGTGCCAGCACAGTCCCCGGGGAGCTGTTTTTT
CASTVPGELFF
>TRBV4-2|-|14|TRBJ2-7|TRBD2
TGTGCCAGCAGCTTAGAGCGGGAAACGGGTGAGCAGTACTTC
CASSLERETGEQYF
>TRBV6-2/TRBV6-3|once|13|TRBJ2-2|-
TGTGCCAGCAAGACCCTTTCGGCCGGGGAGCTGTTTTTT
CASKTLSAGELFF
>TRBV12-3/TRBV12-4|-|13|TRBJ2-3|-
TGTGCCAGCAGTCGATTTCGGGGAGATACGCAGTATTTT
CASSRFRGDTQYF
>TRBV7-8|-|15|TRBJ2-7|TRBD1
TGTGCCAGCAGCCCAGACAGGGTGGGGAATTACGAGCAGTACTTC
CASSPDRVGNYEQYF
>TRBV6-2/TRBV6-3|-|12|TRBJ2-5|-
TGTGCCAGCAGTTTCCAGAGCGAGACCCAGTACTTC
CASSFQSETQYF
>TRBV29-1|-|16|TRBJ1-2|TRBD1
TGCAGCGTTCGTTTCCTCTCCGGACAGGGGGCAGGTGGCTACACCTTC
CSVRFLSGQGAGGYTF
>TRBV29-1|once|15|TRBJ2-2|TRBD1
TGCAGCGTTGCAGTCGCAGGGGGCTTCACCGGGGAGCTGTTTTTT
CSVAVAGGFTGELFF
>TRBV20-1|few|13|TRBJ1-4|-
TGCAGTGCTCTAGGCTTCTCCCTGACAAAACTGTTTTTT
CSALGFSLTKLFF
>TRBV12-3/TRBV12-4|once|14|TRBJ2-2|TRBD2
TGTGCCAGCAGTATGCGGGAGAGGGCCGGGGAGCTGTTTTTT
CASSMRERAGELFF
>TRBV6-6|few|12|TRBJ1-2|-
TGTGCCAGCAGTTACGGTCAGGAGGGCTACACCTTC
CASSYGQEGYTF
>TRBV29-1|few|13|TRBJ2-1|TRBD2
TGCAGCGTTAGCGGGGATGGCTACAATGAGCAGTTCTTC
CSVSGDGYNEQFF
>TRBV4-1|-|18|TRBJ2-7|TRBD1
TGCGCCAGCAGCCAAGAGGGGCCAGGGACAGGGGACTCCTACGAGCAGTACTTC
CASSQEGPGTGDSYEQYF
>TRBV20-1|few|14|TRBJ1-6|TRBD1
TGCAGTGCTAGAGGGGGACAGGGTGGTTCACCCCTCCACTTT
CSARGGQGGSPLHF
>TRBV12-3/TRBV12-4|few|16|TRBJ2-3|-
TGTGCCAGCAGTTTAGTGGGGTGGGCCGACGCAGATACGCAGTATTTT
CASSLVGWADADTQYF
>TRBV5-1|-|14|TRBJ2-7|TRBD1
TGCGCCAGCAGCTTGGGGACAGGGTCGCTCGAGCAGTACTTC
CASSLGTGSLEQYF